The 7 T cell receptor beta chains below were found in one sample sequenced in a study of blood T cell repertoires in COVID-19. TCRdb keeps only in-frame clones here, not all; method: immunoSEQ multiplex PCR. The sample lists some 150,000 clones; around 85% were seen once. The sequencing sample was made of peripheral blood. These TCRs come from a man in his sixties who had recovered from COVID-19.

This clone was picked up one time. J is TRBJ2-7 and V is TRBV11-2, with D perhaps TRBD2 (6 bases). The CDR3 extends over 13 amino acids. Germline-derived CDR1 and CDR2 are SGHAT and FQNNGV. The germline V and J ends were trimmed by 5 bases and 0 bases, with 8 bases remaining between them. In DNA form, the CDR3 reads TGTGCCAGCAGCATTAGCGGCTCCTACGAGCAGTACTTC. The encoded protein is CASSISGSYEQYF. The full variable domain, completed using reference TRBV11-2 and TRBJ2-7, is EAGVAQSPRYKIIEKRQSVAFWCNPISGHATLYWYQQILGQGPKLLIQFQNNGVVDDSQLPKDRFSAERLKGVDSTLKIQPAKLEDSAVYLCASSISGSYEQYFGPGTRLTVT.

The V gene is TRBV5-5, the J gene TRBJ2-6; 7 bases agree with TRBD2. V dropped 4 bases and J dropped 0; count of bases not matched to a gene: 1. The length of the CDR3 is 15 residues. From germline, CDR1 is SGHKS and CDR2 YYEKEE (reference sequence). CDR3 loop: CASSGTNSGANVLTF. The CDR3 DNA follows: TGTGCCAGCAGCGGGACTAACTCTGGGGCCAACGTCCTGACTTTC. Looking up the rest from reference TRBV5-5 and TRBJ2-6 gives the full variable domain: DAGVTQSPTHLIKTRGQQVTLRCSPISGHKSVSWYQQVLGQGPQFIFQYYEKEERGRGNFPDRFSARQFPNYSSELNVNALLLGDSALYLCASSGTNSGANVLTFGAGSRLTVL.

The chain combines TRBV6-5 with TRBJ1-1, with a weak D call TRBD1 (5 bases). Per germline, CDR1 MNHEY and CDR2 SVGAGI. Trimming shortened V by 5 bases and J by 1 base, and 14 bases separated the two germline ends. The CDR3 has 15 amino acids. The CDR3 sequence: CASSSARVQNTEAFF. CDR3 DNA: TGTGCCAGCAGTAGCGCCAGGGTGCAGAACACTGAAGCTTTCTTT.

CDR3 loop: CASSLFVSQGDYGYTF. The CDR3 DNA reads as TGTGCCAGCAGCTTATTCGTCTCTCAGGGTGACTATGGCTACACCTTC. V usage is TRBV5-5 and J usage is TRBJ1-2; tentatively, D is TRBD1 (5 bases). The germline CDR1 and CDR2 sequences are SGHKS and YYEKEE (reference sequence). V was trimmed by 2 bases and J by 3 bases, leaving 17 bases between them. The CDR3 loop spans 16 amino acids.

V is TRBV7-3 and J is TRBJ2-2, with 7 nucleotides matching TRBD1. CDR3 size: 16 residues. V lost 1 base and J lost 2; bases outside the gene matches: 4. Germline CDR1 and CDR2: SGHTA and FQGTGA. CDR3: CASSLKGAPNTGELFF. The DNA of the CDR3 is TGTGCCAGCAGCTTAAAGGGGGCCCCTAACACCGGGGAGCTGTTTTTT. Complete variable domain (other parts from reference TRBV7-3 and TRBJ2-2): GAGVSQTPSNKVTEKGKYVELRCDPISGHTALYWYRQSLGQGPEFLIYFQGTGAADDSGLPNDRFFAVRPEGSVSTLKIQRTERGDSAVYLCASSLKGAPNTGELFFGEGSRLTVL.

V gene TRBV2 combines with J gene TRBJ1-1, with 8 nucleotides matching TRBD1. Germline trimming cut 4 bases from V and 8 bases from J; bases unmatched to any gene: 9. The CDR3 spans 14 residues. Germline assignment: CDR1 SNHLY and CDR2 FYNNEI. The CDR3 is CASSAKTGATEAFF. CDR3 bases: TGTGCCAGCAGTGCTAAGACAGGGGCCACGGAAGCTTTCTTT.

The V call is TRBV14, the J call TRBJ2-2; 8 bases agree with TRBD1. Germline-derived CDR1 and CDR2 are SGHDN and FVKESK. Germline trimming cut 4 bases from V and 5 bases from J; bases unmatched to any gene: 6. The CDR3 is 15 residues long. CDR3 region: CASSLYRGWTGELFF. The CDR3, as DNA: TGTGCCAGCAGCCTCTACAGGGGGTGGACCGGGGAGCTGTTTTTT.